Shown below are 15 T cell receptor beta chains from a single sample sequenced in a study of response to subunit inactivated influenza vaccine. From the RT-PCR reads, TCRdb called clonotypes with MiXCR, one entry per CDR3 protein. The sample lists about 780,000 distinct CDR3 sequences; 18% were seen once. The material was PBMCs from blood, obtained roughly 5 days after vaccination. These receptors were taken from a man over 45 who received an inactivated influenza vaccine.

This clonotype appeared many times. The gene calls are TRBV11-2 and TRBJ2-7; possible D gene TRBD2, 6 bases. Trimming cost V 1 base and J 4 bases, with 11 bases left between them. The CDR3 has 14 residues. Germline CDR1 is SGHAT and CDR2 is FQNNGV. In DNA, the CDR3 is TGTGCCAGCAGCTTAGTGGAGGGTTCGTACGAGCAGTACTTC. Translation: CASSLVEGSYEQYF.

The rearrangement uses TRBV27 and TRBJ2-7; TRBD1 agrees at 7 bases. The CDR3 spans 14 residues. Unmatched junction bases numbered 10, after V lost 8 bases and J lost 3 bases. The germline gives CDR1 MNHEY, CDR2 SMNVEV (reference sequence). CDR3 sequence: CASSNSGQSYEQYF. In DNA, the CDR3 is TGTGCCAGCTCGAACTCGGGACAGAGCTACGAGCAGTACTTC.

This clonotype was detected only a few times. The chain employs TRBV5-1 and TRBJ2-7, with TRBD1 matching 7 bases. Trimming took 4 bases from V and 1 from J; bases not matched to a gene: 8. From germline, CDR1 is SGHRS and CDR2 YFSETQ. The CDR3 has 15 residues. Written as DNA, the CDR3 is TGCGCCAGCAGCCCGGGACAGCTGTATTCCTACGAGCAGTACTTC. This gives the protein CASSPGQLYSYEQYF. Together with reference TRBV5-1 and TRBJ2-7, the CDR3 gives the full variable domain: KAGVTQTPRYLIKTRGQQVTLSCSPISGHRSVSWYQQTPGQGLQFLFEYFSETQRNKGNFPGRFSGRQFSNSRSEMNVSTLELGDSALYLCASSPGQLYSYEQYFGPGTRLTVT.

This clonotype was counted between two and nine times. The CDR3 loop reads CASSLFRAPRTQYF. CDR3 nucleotide sequence: TGTGCCAGCAGCCTCTTCCGGGCCCCCCGGACCCAGTACTTC. The chain has TRBV11-1 and TRBJ2-5; D not resolved. Germline loops: CDR1 SGHAT, CDR2 FQDESV (reference sequence). V was clipped by 5 bases and J by 7 bases, with 17 bases between them. The CDR3 covers 14 residues. The entire variable domain, with the rest obtained from reference TRBV11-1 and TRBJ2-5, is as follows: EAEVAQSPRYKITEKSQAVAFWCDPISGHATLYWYRQILGQGPELLVQFQDESVVDDSQLPKDRFSAERLKGVDSTLKIQPAELGDSAMYLCASSLFRAPRTQYFGPGTRLLVL.

The CDR3 DNA reads as TGTGCCAGCAAGCCACGACAGGGGGCCTACTATGGCTACACCTTC. Amino acids: CASKPRQGAYYGYTF. This chain uses TRBV27 with TRBJ1-2; 10 nucleotides agree with TRBD1. Trimming took 7 bases from V and 3 from J; bases not matched to a gene: 8. The CDR3 is 15 amino acids. CDR1 and CDR2 from the germline V gene are MNHEY and SMNVEV (reference sequence).

The gene calls are TRBV5-1 and TRBJ2-7; 9 positions agree with TRBD1. The V segment lost 4 bases and the J segment 6 bases; nucleotides outside the gene matches: 14. The germline V gene encodes CDR1 SGHRS and CDR2 YFSETQ. This CDR3 is 16 amino acids long. CDR3 DNA sequence: TGCGCCAGCAGCGGGAGCACAGGGGGCCCTCGCTCCGAGCAGTACTTC. Its protein is CASSGSTGGPRSEQYF.

This chain joins TRBV14 and TRBJ2-1; 8 bases agree with TRBD2. The length of the CDR3 is 16 residues. Germline loops: CDR1 SGHDN, CDR2 FVKESK. Trimming removed 4 bases from V and 3 bases from J; junction bases left unmatched: 8. CDR3 amino acids: CASSPIGGAYYNEQFF. In nucleotides, the CDR3 is TGTGCCAGCAGCCCTATCGGGGGGGCGTACTACAATGAGCAGTTCTTC.

The CDR3 nucleotides are TGTGCCAGCAGTTACTCTTCCCAGGTGGCGGACGAGCAGTACTTC. This gives the protein CASSYSSQVADEQYF. This rearrangement joins TRBV6-5 to TRBJ2-7, with no clear D. In germline, CDR1 is MNHEY, CDR2 SVGAGI. CDR3 length: 15 residues. Trimming took off 0 bases at V and 5 bases at J, with 14 bases between the two ends.

The CDR3 here is CASSSFRTRRVDTQYF. The CDR3 DNA reads as TGTGCCAGCAGCTCATTCCGGACCCGAAGGGTAGATACGCAGTATTTT. The chain employs TRBV7-9 and TRBJ2-3; no clear D gene. The length of the CDR3 is 16 residues. Germline V gene lookup returns CDR1 SEHNR and CDR2 FQNEAQ (reference sequence). Trimming took off 4 bases at V and 5 bases at J, with 19 bases between the two ends.

This clonotype was detected only a few times. The rearrangement joins TRBV12-3 or TRBV12-4 to TRBJ2-3; a possible D gene is TRBD1 (5 bases). The CDR3 extends over 15 amino acids. Trimming cost V 6 bases and J 3 bases, with 16 bases left between them. Written as DNA, the CDR3 is TGTGCCAGCAGCCCAAGGGCAGGGCGGACAGATACGCAGTATTTT. Translation gives CASSPRAGRTDTQYF.

The chain is built from TRBV4-3 and TRBJ2-1, with D possibly TRBD1 on 6 matching bases. CDR3 length: 17 residues. V lost 2 bases and J 8 bases, leaving 22 bases between the germline ends. Germline V gives CDR1 LGHNA, CDR2 YSLEER. The CDR3 DNA follows: TGCGCCAGCAGCCAAACTGACAGGATGAATCGGGATTATGAGCAGTTCTTC. Translation: CASSQTDRMNRDYEQFF.

The chain couples TRBV4-3 to TRBJ2-5, with D possibly matching TRBD2 (5 bases). The CDR3 is 16 amino acids. V lost 1 base and J lost 2, with 14 bases in between. Germline CDR1 is LGHNA and CDR2 is YSLEER. CDR3 region: CASSQVLLATQETQYF. For the CDR3, the DNA is TGCGCCAGCAGCCAAGTTTTATTAGCGACACAAGAGACCCAGTACTTC.

As DNA, the CDR3 is TGTGCCAGCAGCTTAGCGCTAGCGTTGGCAGATACGCAGTATTTT. Protein sequence: CASSLALALADTQYF. The rearrangement links TRBV7-2 to TRBJ2-3; tentative D call: TRBD2 (6 bases). The CDR3 has 15 amino acids. The germline V gene encodes CDR1 SGHTA and CDR2 FQGNSA. Trimming shortened V by 0 bases and J by 4 bases, and 11 bases separated the two germline ends.

In its sample, this clonotype was seen many times. The rearrangement links TRBV28 to TRBJ2-7; TRBD1 matches 11 bases. The germline CDR1 and CDR2 sequences are MDHEN and SYDVKM. J gave up 7 bases and V 1 base, and 6 bases lay outside the gene matches. The CDR3 extends over 15 amino acids. In DNA form, the CDR3 reads TGTGCCAGCAGTTTATATCGGACAGGGGGCTTTGAGCAGTACTTC. Residues: CASSLYRTGGFEQYF.

CDR3 sequence: CASSQGRNYGYTF. CDR3 in DNA: TGCGCCAGCAGCCAAGGACGGAACTATGGCTACACCTTC. V and J are TRBV4-1 and TRBJ1-2; D unresolved. Germline values: CDR1 MGHRA, CDR2 YSYEKL. The V end was cut by 1 base, the J end by 2 bases, with 5 bases between. The CDR3 is 13 amino acids.